Below, one T cell receptor (beta chain) is given with its context. Antigen: not known. Trimming removed 0 bases from V and 1 base from J, with 6 bases in between. The length of the CDR3 is 14 residues. Germline assignment: CDR1 MNHEY and CDR2 SVGAGI. Unique molecular identifiers were present on cDNA, and template switching added a universal primer site. TCRdb independently ran MiXCR on the 5' RACE reads; one entry per CDR3 protein. Of a few hundred thousand distinct CDR3 sequences listed, approximately 10% are singletons. The record originates from a study of identical twins. No donor was unhealthy or non-Caucasian. General observations from the study: There was an excess of low generation probability in the out-of-frame alpha sequences that twins shared.

These same data were also listed under a study on yellow fever vaccine responses in identical twins.

Input material: PBMCs. The receptor was derived from a woman between 18 and 30 years old in good health. The V gene is TRBV6-5, the J gene TRBJ1-1; D is unclear. The CDR3 region has the DNA TGTGCCAGCAGTTACTCGAGAGCGAACACTGAAGCTTTCTTT. Amino acid sequence: CASSYSRANTEAFF.